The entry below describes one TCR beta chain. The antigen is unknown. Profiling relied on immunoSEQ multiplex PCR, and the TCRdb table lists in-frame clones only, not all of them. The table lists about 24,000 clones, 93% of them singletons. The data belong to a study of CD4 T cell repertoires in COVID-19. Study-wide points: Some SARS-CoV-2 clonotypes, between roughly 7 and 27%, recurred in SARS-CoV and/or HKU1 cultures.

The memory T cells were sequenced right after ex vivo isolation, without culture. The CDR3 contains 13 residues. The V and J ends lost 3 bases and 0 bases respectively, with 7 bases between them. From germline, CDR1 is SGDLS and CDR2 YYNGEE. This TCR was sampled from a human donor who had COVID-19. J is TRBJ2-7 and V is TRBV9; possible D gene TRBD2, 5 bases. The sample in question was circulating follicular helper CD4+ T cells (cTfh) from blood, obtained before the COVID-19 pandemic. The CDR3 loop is CASSGRASYEQYF. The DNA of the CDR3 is TGTGCCAGCAGCGGGCGGGCCTCCTACGAGCAGTACTTC.